The clone carrying this TCR beta chain came up a few times. Sequencing used immunoSEQ multiplex PCR; TCRdb keeps in-frame clones, though not all of them. Of tens of thousands of clones in the sample, 70% to 90% were seen once. This specimen comes from a study of T cell responses to AZD1222 COVID-19 vaccine. The length of the CDR3 is 14 residues. The germline CDR1 and CDR2 sequences are GTSNPN and SVGIG (reference sequence). V dropped 4 bases and J dropped 3 bases, with 15 bases sitting between them. V usage is TRBV30 and J usage is TRBJ1-1; the D is unclear. The sample consisted of peripheral blood, taken on day 0 of AZD1222 vaccination. This receptor was obtained from an adult in good health. This chain's CDR3 is CAWIRPLRDTEAFF. In DNA form, the CDR3 reads TGTGCCTGGATCAGACCCCTTCGGGACACTGAAGCTTTCTTT. The full variable domain, rest sourced from reference TRBV30 and TRBJ1-1, is SQTIHQWPATLVQPVGSPLSLECTVEGTSNPNLYWYRQAAGRGLQLLFYSVGIGQISSEVPQNLSASRPQDRQFILSSKKLLLSDSGFYLCAWIRPLRDTEAFFGQGTRLTVV.